This T cell receptor (beta chain) was recovered during a study of blood T cell repertoires in COVID-19. Turning to the study itself: Samples taken during acute and convalescent COVID-19 were collected in the United States, Italy and Spain. PBMCs, B-cell-depleted T cells, or T cells were the source of the cDNA or gDNA that made up the material.

By share, this clone counts as hyperexpanded. Original data processing: Estimates of nucleated cell counts were drawn from the amplification of reference gene primers. Sequenced by immunoSEQ multiplex PCR; TCRdb stores in-frame clones only, minus some. That table gives V, J and clone size, and the DNA gave D and trimming. This sample has fewer than 40,000 clones, with approximately 90% found just once. The sequence came from a human donor in a cohort sampled during active COVID-19. The sequenced material came from peripheral blood.

The CDR3 sequence is CASSRKGRGGTEAFF. The CDR3 DNA follows: TGCGCCAGCAGCCGGAAGGGGCGCGGGGGAACTGAAGCTTTCTTT. J is TRBJ1-1 and V is TRBV4-3; possibly TRBD1 for D (5 bases). The germline gives CDR1 LGHNA, CDR2 YSLEER. CDR3 length equals 15 residues. Between the trimmed V and J ends, which lost 4 bases and 5 bases, there was a span of 17 bases.